This T cell receptor beta chain was captured in a study of cytomegalovirus exposure and HLA in healthy donors. Study-level findings and limits: Being productive about 87% or about 30% of the time was typical of most TCR beta V segments in an earlier analysis. In the analysis, some V segments, TRBV6-2 and TRBV6-3 included, were excluded as indistinguishable. The authors later linked a missense DCLRE1C variant to TCR beta V- and J-gene trimming. The availability of immune exposure information extended only to CMV serostatus.

Comment on this clone: The antigen remains undetermined.

Germline V gene lookup returns CDR1 SGHAT and CDR2 FQNNGV. With 1 base removed from V and 8 bases from J, the gap between germline ends came to 8 bases. The CDR3 covers 12 residues. Use of 60 Vbeta and 13 Jbeta primers characterized the PCR. Sequencing was performed with immunoSEQ multiplex PCR; in TCRdb, only in-frame clones are kept and a portion is missing. The sample lists roughly 150,000 clones, roughly 80% occurring once. Specimen: PBMCs. This receptor was obtained from a male donor in good health and CMV-seropositive. The chain uses TRBV11-2 and TRBJ1-1; TRBD1 might be the D (5 bases). As DNA, the CDR3 is TGTGCCAGCAGCTTAGGACAGATAGAAGCTTTCTTT. It is translated as CASSLGQIEAFF.